The following is a TCR beta chain sequence with its context. The CDR3 is 13 residues long. Trimming took off 5 bases at V and 3 bases at J, with 10 bases between the two ends. Germline loops: CDR1 MNHNS, CDR2 SASEGT. This specimen comes from a study of OX40 agonist ivuxolimab in advanced cancers. TCRdb keeps only in-frame clones here, not all; method: immunoSEQ multiplex PCR. The data show some 46,000 clones, roughly 90% seen once. This material consisted of CD4+ or CD8+ T cells sorted from blood, taken in a trial of the OX40 agonist ivuxolimab. The chain has TRBV6-1 and TRBJ1-1; TRBD1 is a possible D gene (5 bases). The TCR comes from an adult with an advanced solid tumor such as melanoma, head and neck, liver or kidney cancer. In nucleotides, the CDR3 is TGTGCCAGCAGTCGGGGGTTATACACTGAAGCTTTCTTT. It is translated as CASSRGLYTEAFF.